The 20 T cell receptor beta chains presented below share a single source sample, sequenced in a study of blood T cell repertoires in COVID-19. Clones were sequenced by immunoSEQ multiplex PCR, and TCRdb holds only the in-frame ones, with some missing. The table shows around 91,000 clones, with about 85% occurring only once. The source material was peripheral blood. The receptors derive from a human donor in a cohort sampled during active COVID-19.

This clone has a handful of counts. The chain is built from TRBV30 and TRBJ1-5; possible D gene TRBD1, 5 bases. Between the trimmed V and J ends, which lost 5 bases and 6 bases, there was a span of 14 bases. The CDR3 spans 13 residues. From germline, CDR1 is GTSNPN and CDR2 SVGIG (reference sequence). The CDR3 spells CAWATRERQPQHF. The CDR3 DNA is TGTGCCTGGGCCACCAGGGAACGTCAGCCCCAGCATTTT.

The rearrangement uses TRBV11-2 and TRBJ2-5; D possibly corresponds to TRBD2 (5 bases). V shed 4 bases and J shed 5 bases, with 11 bases lying between them. The CDR3 totals 13 residues. In germline, CDR1 is SGHAT, CDR2 FQNNGV. The CDR3 protein is CASSSTSSETQYF. CDR3 sequence (DNA): TGTGCCAGCAGCTCTACTAGTTCGGAGACCCAGTACTTC.

In DNA form, the CDR3 reads TGTGCCAGCAGCTCAAAGGCGTCTAGCTCCGTGGGGACCCAGTACTTC. Protein product: CASSSKASSSVGTQYF. The genes are TRBV5-5 and TRBJ2-5, with D perhaps matching TRBD2 (5 bases). This CDR3 is built from 16 residues. Trimming took off 3 bases at V and 7 bases at J, with 22 bases between the two ends. CDR1 is SGHKS, CDR2 YYEKEE, per germline (reference sequence).

The chain couples TRBV28 to TRBJ2-5, with a weak D call TRBD2 (5 bases). Trimming took 6 bases from V and 5 from J, leaving 19 bases between them. The CDR3 consists of 15 residues. Germline V gene data show CDR1 as MDHEN and CDR2 as SYDVKM. DNA of the CDR3: TGTGCCAGCAGCCGACACAAGGGCTGGAGGGAGACCCAGTACTTC. It encodes CASSRHKGWRETQYF. The full variable domain, rest sourced from reference TRBV28 and TRBJ2-5, is DVKVTQSSRYLVKRTGEKVFLECVQDMDHENMFWYRQDPGLGLRLIYFSYDVKMKEKGDIPEGYSVSREKKERFSLILESASTNQTSMYLCASSRHKGWRETQYFGPGTRLLVL.

The V call is TRBV7-3, the J call TRBJ2-4; possible D gene TRBD1, 6 bases. The germline V gene has CDR1 SGHTA and CDR2 FQGTGA. Between the trimmed V and J ends, which lost 5 bases and 12 bases, there was a span of 17 bases. CDR3 length: 13 residues. The CDR3 is CASSPGIGGGQYF. The CDR3 DNA reads as TGTGCCAGCAGCCCCGGGATAGGGGGTGGTCAGTACTTC.

The V gene is TRBV6-5, the J gene TRBJ1-2, with D perhaps TRBD1 (5 bases). The germline gives CDR1 MNHEY, CDR2 SVGAGI. The CDR3 covers 14 residues. With 6 bases removed from V and 8 bases from J, the gap between germline ends came to 19 bases. The CDR3 region has the DNA TGTGCCAGCAGACCCCCCGGGGGTGGGGGGGGCTACACCTTC. Translated: CASRPPGGGGGYTF.

V usage is TRBV4-1 and J usage is TRBJ1-2; D ambiguous. The CDR3 runs 12 residues. Germline assignment: CDR1 MGHRA and CDR2 YSYEKL. V lost 2 bases to trimming and J lost 2 bases, with 3 bases between them. The DNA of the CDR3 is TGCGCCAGCAGCCAACAGAACTATGGCTACACCTTC. Amino acids: CASSQQNYGYTF.

V usage is TRBV28 and J usage is TRBJ2-7; TRBD1 matches at 10 bases. The V gene end was trimmed by 7 bases and the J gene end by 5 bases; junction bases not matched to a gene: 11. Germline V CDR1 and CDR2: MDHEN, SYDVKM. This CDR3 is built from 15 residues. The CDR3 DNA reads as TGTGCCAGCACCCCCCCGGGACAGGGGTTCCACGAGCAGTACTTC. Translating gives CASTPPGQGFHEQYF.

V gene TRBV5-4 combines with J gene TRBJ2-2, with 10 positions matching TRBD2. This CDR3 has 17 residues. Germline CDR1 SGHNT, CDR2 YYREEE (reference sequence). J was trimmed by 7 bases and V by 4 bases; bases with no gene match: 13. The CDR3 is CASSPPGLAVRGGELFF. As DNA, the CDR3 is TGTGCCAGCAGCCCCCCCGGACTAGCGGTGCGGGGCGGGGAGCTGTTTTTT.

The chain recombines TRBV5-1 with TRBJ1-6; 8 bases fit TRBD1. CDR3 size: 15 residues. With 4 bases clipped from V and 7 bases from J, the junction kept 7 bases outside the gene matches. Germline CDR1 is SGHRS and CDR2 is YFSETQ. The CDR3 DNA reads as TGCGCCAGCAGCCTGGGACAGGCGTTAAATTCACCCCTCCACTTT. Translated: CASSLGQALNSPLHF.

This clone was seen just once. Other nucleotide sequences in the sample specify the same CDR3. The genes are TRBV7-3 and TRBJ1-1; D is ambiguous. V was trimmed by 0 bases and J by 1 base, leaving 3 bases between them. There are 13 residues in the CDR3. The germline CDR1 and CDR2 sequences are SGHTA and FQGTGA. The CDR3 nucleotides read TGTGCCAGCAGCTTAACGAGGAACACTGAAGCTTTCTTT. Translating gives CASSLTRNTEAFF. Filled out from reference TRBV7-3 and TRBJ1-1, the complete variable domain reads GAGVSQTPSNKVTEKGKYVELRCDPISGHTALYWYRQSLGQGPEFLIYFQGTGAADDSGLPNDRFFAVRPEGSVSTLKIQRTERGDSAVYLCASSLTRNTEAFFGQGTRLTVV.

This clone was recorded at least ten times. V usage is TRBV7-9 and J usage is TRBJ2-2; tentatively, D is TRBD2 (5 bases). This CDR3 has 13 residues. CDR1 is SEHNR and CDR2 is FQNEAQ in the germline V gene (reference sequence). V was shortened by 3 bases and J by 6 bases, with 8 bases between the two germline ends. The CDR3 loop reads CASSLDFPGELFF. DNA of the CDR3: TGTGCCAGCAGCTTGGACTTCCCCGGGGAGCTGTTTTTT.

The V gene is TRBV12-3 or TRBV12-4, the J gene TRBJ2-7; TRBD2 might be the D (6 bases). The CDR3 is 13 residues long. Trimming cost V 5 bases and J 3 bases, with 11 bases left between them. The CDR3 sequence is CASSPGLSYEQYF. The DNA of the CDR3 is TGTGCCAGCAGTCCGGGACTCAGCTACGAGCAGTACTTC.

The rearrangement uses TRBV18 and TRBJ1-2; TRBD1 aligns across 9 bases. Looked up from germline, CDR1 is KGHSH and CDR2 is LQKENI. With V trimmed by 2 bases and J by 8 bases, 15 bases remained unmatched. This CDR3 has 17 amino acids. The DNA of the CDR3 is TGTGCCAGCTCACCAATGACCTTAACAGGGGGCGATAAGGGCTACACCTTC. This gives the protein CASSPMTLTGGDKGYTF.

For the CDR3, the DNA is TGCAGCGTTTACGTGAGCCACTCGGGAGGCTACACCTTC. Protein product: CSVYVSHSGGYTF. The V call is TRBV29-1, the J call TRBJ1-2; no reliable D call. The CDR3 consists of 13 residues. Germline CDR1 reads SQVTM; CDR2 reads ANQGSEA. Trimming pared 5 bases from V and 8 bases from J, leaving 18 bases between.

This chain's CDR3 is CAWKGTGFYNSPLHF. CDR3 in DNA: TGTGCCTGGAAGGGGACAGGGTTTTATAATTCACCCCTCCACTTT. The chain joins TRBV30 to TRBJ1-6; the match to TRBD1 covers 9 bases. J lost 4 bases, V lost 4 bases, and 5 bases had no gene match. From germline, CDR1 is GTSNPN and CDR2 SVGIG (reference sequence). The CDR3 length is 15 residues. The whole variable domain, filled in from reference TRBV30 and TRBJ1-6, reads SQTIHQWPATLVQPVGSPLSLECTVEGTSNPNLYWYRQAAGRGLQLLFYSVGIGQISSEVPQNLSASRPQDRQFILSSKKLLLSDSGFYLCAWKGTGFYNSPLHFGNGTRLTVT.

The rearrangement links TRBV4-1 to TRBJ2-3, with D tentatively TRBD2 (6 bases). This CDR3 comprises 16 residues. Germline-derived CDR1 and CDR2 are MGHRA and YSYEKL. With 0 bases removed from V and 0 bases from J, the gap between germline ends came to 10 bases. The CDR3 region is CASSQDTLASTDTQYF. CDR3 in DNA: TGCGCCAGCAGCCAAGATACACTAGCTAGCACAGATACGCAGTATTTT.

This clone was detected a few times. This chain connects TRBV5-1 to TRBJ1-4; possible D gene TRBD1, 6 bases. The germline CDR1 and CDR2 sequences are SGHRS and YFSETQ. The CDR3 sequence is 15 residues long. V lost 1 base and J lost 3, with 10 bases in between. The CDR3 DNA follows: TGCGCCAGCAGCTTGACAGGGCTATCTAATGAAAAACTGTTTTTT. Protein: CASSLTGLSNEKLFF.

This clone has only one observation. The rearrangement joins TRBV7-2 to TRBJ2-1; TRBD2 matches at 8 bases. J lost 2 bases, V lost 1 base, and 7 bases had no gene match. Germline CDR1 and CDR2: SGHTA and FQGNSA. The CDR3 has 17 amino acids. CDR3 amino acids: CASSLEASGPPYNEQFF. DNA for the CDR3: TGTGCCAGCAGCTTAGAGGCTAGCGGGCCGCCCTACAATGAGCAGTTCTTC. Variable domain in full (rest from reference TRBV7-2 and TRBJ2-1): GAGVSQSPSNKVTEKGKDVELRCDPISGHTALYWYRQSLGQGLEFLIYFQGNSAPDKSGLPSDRFSAERTGGSVSTLTIQRTQQEDSAVYLCASSLEASGPPYNEQFFGPGTRLTVL.

The CDR3 DNA is TGTGCCAGCAGCGTATCGATCAGGAACTATGGCTACACCTTC. The encoded protein is CASSVSIRNYGYTF. The gene calls are TRBV9 and TRBJ1-2; D is unresolved. CDR3 length: 14 residues. The germline V gene encodes CDR1 SGDLS and CDR2 YYNGEE. Trimming stripped 1 base from V and 2 bases from J, with 9 bases between.